The entry below gives a single TCR beta chain sequence along with its context. These data originate in a study of control samples from healthy donors and cancer patients. Only in-frame clones appear in the TCRdb table, and some are missing; sequencing was by immunoSEQ multiplex PCR. The sample lists about 100,000 clones, 75% to 90% occurring once. CDR3 length equals 14 residues. The V end lost 1 base, the J end lost 8 bases, and 15 bases lay between the germline ends. Germline CDR1 and CDR2: SGHRS and YFSETQ. Sample: blood. The TCR sequence derives from a man aged 30 to 45 in good health. The chain recombines TRBV5-1 with TRBJ1-2; D remains ambiguous. Written as DNA, the CDR3 is TGCGCCAGCAGCTTGTTGTCGCAGGCCGGCGGCTACACCTTC. Its translation: CASSLLSQAGGYTF.